This entry features one TCR beta chain sequence. The antigen it recognizes is unknown. The read falls 3 residues short of the CDR3 end, and the missing part is taken from the germline J gene. V has 4 bases trimmed and J has 8 bases trimmed; junction bases matching no gene number 11. The CDR3 runs 15 residues from the cysteine to the phenylalanine. Of the CDR3's DNA, 36 bases were read; they are in frame from base 1. The CDR1 and CDR2 encoded by the germline V gene are SGHDT and YYEEEE. This specimen belongs to a study of Tregs in tolerant kidney transplant recipients (dated by TCRdb to between 2018 and 2020). Turning to the overall study: Transplants used related donors with nonmyeloablative bone marrow transplantation; mixed chimerism was transient in the human trials. The study used TCRbeta sequencing to identify donor-specific regulatory T cells before combined kidney and bone marrow transplantation, then tracked those cells after transplant. What the study reported, not specific to this receptor: Because the PCR primers were changed over time for some patients, nucleotide-level comparison could not be performed across the samples from those patients. The study was limited by small patient numbers, and the findings need validation in larger populations and under other immunosuppression protocols. Expanding Tregs with activated donor B cells appeared to identify the most biologically relevant and donor-specific TCRbeta repertoire. In tolerant patients, donor-specific Tregs expanded more than Tregs overall, which suggests antigen-driven rather than nonspecific expansion. Although technical replication error seemed to be minimal, the question of biological reproducibility was not addressed directly.

Genomic DNA was extracted from sorted cells with the QIAGEN DNeasy Blood and Tissue Kit for TCRbeta CDR3 sequencing. High-throughput TCRbeta CDR3 sequencing, including PCR amplification with bias correction and internal controls, was performed commercially through immunoSEQ. As for the authors' bioinformatics: Unique productive TCRbeta sequences were defined by CDR3 nucleotide sequence where primers matched, and otherwise by CDR3 amino acid sequence together with Vbeta and Jbeta genes. As a correction for sorting error, sequences shared between sorted populations at a frequency ratio of 2:1 or less were discarded, and the remaining shared sequences were assigned to the higher population. A sequence counted as donor-reactive if, in CFSE-low cells, the sequence had a frequency of at least 0.01% and was expanded at least 5-fold compared with unstimulated cells. Repertoire divergence was quantified by Jensen-Shannon divergence calculated from the top 100 TCRbeta sequences ranked by frequency. For any sample with multiple sequencing runs, sorting error was corrected in each run separately before the runs were pooled. Not all clones reach the TCRdb copy of this immuneACCESS table, which keeps in-frame sequences only. Checked studies attribute under half of the gap to unresolved V genes and leave the rest unexplained. V and J calls plus clone size are reproduced from that table; the DNA served to infer D and trimming. The sample table includes some 31,000 clones. Jointly, the top ten make up roughly 8% of the sample.

The time point label of this sample denotes: blood sample drawn before combined kidney and bone marrow transplant. Thawed PBMCs were FACS-sorted into unstimulated Tregs (CD4+CD25+CD127-), CD4+ non-Tregs (CD4+CD25-), CD4 cells and CD8 cells. Several combined kidney and bone marrow transplant recipients from the ITN036ST trial were included as patients, and samples were available only from these trial subjects. Healthy control blood was processed to PBMCs with a Ficoll density gradient and then cryopreserved, whereas patient PBMCs were collected both before and after transplant. The sequence came from a human donor who received a combined kidney and bone marrow transplant. Recombination linked TRBV5-6 to TRBJ2-1; 8 bases in the middle match TRBD1. Sequenced here: CD8+ T cells from blood, sampled before the transplant. The sequenced part of the CDR3 DNA is TGTGCCAGCAGCCTAACGGACAGGGCACGGTATGAG. This yields the protein CASSLTDRARYE. The full-length CDR3 reads as CASSLTDRARYEQFF.